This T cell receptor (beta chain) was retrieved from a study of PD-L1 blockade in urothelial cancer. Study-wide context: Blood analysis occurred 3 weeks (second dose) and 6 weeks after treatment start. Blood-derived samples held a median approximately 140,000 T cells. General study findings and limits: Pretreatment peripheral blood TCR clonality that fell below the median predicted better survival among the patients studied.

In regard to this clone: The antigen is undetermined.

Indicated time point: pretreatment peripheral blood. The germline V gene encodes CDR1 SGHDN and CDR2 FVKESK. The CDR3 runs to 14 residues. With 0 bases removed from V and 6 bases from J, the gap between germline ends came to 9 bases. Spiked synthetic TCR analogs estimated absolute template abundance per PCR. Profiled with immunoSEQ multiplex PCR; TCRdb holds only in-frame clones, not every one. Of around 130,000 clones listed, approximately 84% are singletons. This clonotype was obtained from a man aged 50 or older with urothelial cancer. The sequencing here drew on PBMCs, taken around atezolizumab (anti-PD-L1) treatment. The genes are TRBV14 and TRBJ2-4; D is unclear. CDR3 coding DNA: TGTGCCAGCAGCCAAGATTTATTAGCAAACATTCAGTACTTC. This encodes CASSQDLLANIQYF.